Reported below is one TCR beta chain. This clonotype turned up a few times. The target of this receptor is not known. Base qualities are missing; no much larger clone stands one base away. The data belong to a study of T cells in Graves' hyperthyroidism and ophthalmopathy (dated by TCRdb to the late 2010s). At the level of the whole study: Peripheral blood was collected at initial diagnosis, before any treatment. The paper reports TCR Vbeta CDR3 sequencing of roughly 140 peripheral blood samples: approximately 41 ophthalmopathy, approximately 74 hyperthyroidism and roughly 17 progressor patients. The 95 to 100 discovery patients were randomly split 7:3 into training and test sets. After blood sampling, hyperthyroidism patients were treated with methimazole at a starting dose of 30 mg daily, and ophthalmopathy patients were treated with high-dose intravenous methylprednisolone. In addition, the study compared T-cell repertoires in thyroid tissue and in blood from over 5 Graves' hyperthyroidism patients. Prospective prediction of ophthalmopathy was tested in an independent validation cohort of fewer than 20 hyperthyroidism patients and approximately 17 patients who later progressed to ophthalmopathy. TCR V-J signatures able to tell the groups apart were searched for in a discovery cohort of around 95 patients, of whom approximately 40 had Graves' ophthalmopathy and more than 55 had stable Graves' hyperthyroidism. Study-wide findings and limitations: A model built on a 13 V-J signature distinguished ophthalmopathy from stable hyperthyroidism, reaching roughly 88% sensitivity and around 81% specificity in cross-validation and 80%/75% in testing. Most expanded thyroid clonotypes (frequency above 0.001) were also found in blood, which suggests that blood repertoires may mirror thyroid immune responses. Sample size was not statistically predetermined, and blinding of investigators to group allocation was not performed. In validation, progression to ophthalmopathy was predicted by the model with 70.59% sensitivity and roughly 76% specificity, a median of approximately 6.5 months before onset.

The CDR3 numbers 22 residues from cysteine through phenylalanine. The DNA shown is the 66-base CDR3, in frame from base 1. V trim: 6 bases; J trim: 3 bases; unmatched bases: 30. CDR1 and CDR2 were assigned from the germline V gene (reference sequence) as MNHEY and SMNVEV. Amplification of TCR beta CDR3 regions was carried out from RNA transcripts. The first round of RT-PCR for the TCR CDR3 was performed with the HTBI primer set and the Qiagen OneStep RT-PCR kit. Libraries were constructed in a second round of multiplex PCR, after which size selection and purification were carried out. Libraries were sequenced paired-end with 100 bp reads on an Illumina HiSeq2000. As for the authors' bioinformatics: SOAPnuke was used to process the raw data, removing reads that contained adapters or uncalled bases, had a mean Phred below 15, or lacked an exact match to the constant primer or identifier. COPE v1.2.5 was used to merge the high-quality paired reads, and each unique nucleotide sequence was defined as a clonotype. Clonotypes were aligned to IMGT TRBV, TRBD and TRBJ reference segments using MiTCR v1.1. The analysis was restricted to V-J combinations with a frequency above 0.0001, which together covered approximately 99% of the repertoires. A TCS score was defined as the ratio between F50 (clonal expansion) and ExV (chaos), using BLOSUM62-based TCRdist between CDR3 peptides within each V-J. Welch's t-statistics and random forest reduced some 510 V-J features to fewer than 15, which were used in a naive Bayes classifier (R e1071). TCRdb trimmed the raw reads at Q25, called clones with MiXCR and kept productive beta chains. One record per CDR3 amino acid sequence lists the most common genes and DNA. TCRdb's processing, not the authors', yielded these V and J calls. This sample comprises approximately 690,000 distinct CDR3 sequences, around 21% of them detected only once. The top ten hold 34% of the sample.

Moderately to severely active disease, a Clinical Activity Score of at least 3, a NOSPECS grade of at least 4, and a duration under 3 months were present in ophthalmopathy patients. Patients with uncontrolled infections, other autoimmune diseases, pregnancy or lactation were excluded. Diagnoses relied on clinical symptoms, serum thyroxine and TRAb, thyroid ultrasound and orbital computed tomography. PBMCs were isolated from 8 to 10 ml of fresh peripheral blood by Ficoll-Paque density gradient centrifugation. Total RNA was extracted using Trizol reagent, and RNA quality was assessed on an Agilent 2100 Bioanalyzer.

Sequencing was done on a sample of blood. This receptor was taken from a man in his thirties or forties with Graves' ophthalmopathy. The chain was built from TRBV27 and TRBJ2-3; TRBD1 lines up with 7 middle nucleotides. The CDR3 loop reads CASSSRQGERGVLSVSTDTQYF. The DNA is as follows: TGTGCCAGCAGCTCCCGACAGGGCGAGCGTGGAGTCCTATCTGTATCGACAGATACGCAGTATTTT.